This passage covers 21 T cell receptor beta chains from one sample sequenced in a study of blood T cell repertoires in COVID-19. Data came from immunoSEQ multiplex PCR; TCRdb stores just in-frame clones and leaves some out. The sample records approximately 50,000 clones, approximately 78% being singletons. Input material: peripheral blood. These receptors came from a man aged 60-69 years with COVID-19, enrolled during active disease.

The chain is built from TRBV18 and TRBJ1-2; no definite D call. Germline assignment: CDR1 KGHSH and CDR2 LQKENI. The CDR3 covers 13 residues. V lost 1 base and J 8 bases, leaving 11 bases between the germline ends. CDR3 in DNA: TGTGCCAGCTCACCACGGTCGCTTGAGGGCTACACCTTC. It yields the protein CASSPRSLEGYTF.

This rearrangement joins TRBV9 to TRBJ1-4, with a possible D match to TRBD1 (6 bases). This CDR3 is 14 amino acids long. The ends were cut back, 0 bases at V and 7 bases at J, with 10 bases in the middle. The germline V gene encodes CDR1 SGDLS and CDR2 YYNGEE. This CDR3 is CASSVGNRAEKLFF. CDR3 nucleotides: TGTGCCAGCAGCGTAGGGAACAGGGCTGAAAAACTGTTTTTT.

The rearrangement links TRBV6-5 to TRBJ1-2; TRBD1 agrees at 7 bases. The length of the CDR3 is 14 residues. Unmatched junction bases numbered 10, after V lost 6 bases and J lost 6 bases. CDR1 MNHEY and CDR2 SVGAGI come from the germline V gene. CDR3: CASRTGYVSDGYTF. As DNA, the CDR3 is TGTGCCAGCAGGACAGGGTACGTGTCGGATGGCTACACCTTC.

As DNA, the CDR3 is TGTGCCAGCAGCCTCTGGCGGGATGAGCAGTTCTTC. It codes for CASSLWRDEQFF. This chain connects TRBV7-2 to TRBJ2-1, with D perhaps matching TRBD2 (5 bases). This CDR3 is built from 12 residues. Trimming removed 5 bases from V and 8 bases from J, with 10 bases in between. In germline, CDR1 is SGHTA, CDR2 FQGNSA.

The genes are TRBV11-2 and TRBJ2-5; 7 bases agree with TRBD2. The V segment lost 5 bases and the J segment 2 bases; nucleotides outside the gene matches: 8. Looked up from germline, CDR1 is SGHAT and CDR2 is FQNNGV. The CDR3 loop spans 15 amino acids. The CDR3 DNA follows: TGTGCCAGCAGCCTGGGAGGGCCGGGGCAAGAGACCCAGTACTTC. As protein: CASSLGGPGQETQYF.

This clone appeared once. The chain uses TRBV7-2 and TRBJ2-2; D is undetermined. The V end lost 3 bases, the J end lost 3 bases, and 5 bases lay between the germline ends. Germline CDR1 is SGHTA and CDR2 is FQGNSA. The CDR3 is made up of 13 amino acids. The CDR3 loop is CASSLYYTGELFF. The CDR3 DNA is TGTGCCAGCAGCTTGTACTACACCGGGGAGCTGTTTTTT.

The chain links TRBV5-8 to TRBJ2-5; tentatively, D is TRBD1 (6 bases). Trimming took 6 bases from V and 5 from J, leaving 17 bases between them. Germline CDR1 is SGHTS and CDR2 is YDEGEE. There are 14 residues in the CDR3. The CDR3 DNA follows: TGTGCCAGCACTCACAGGGCAGGCGGGGAGACCCAGTACTTC. Protein: CASTHRAGGETQYF.

The chain recombines TRBV27 with TRBJ2-1; D perhaps matches TRBD2 (5 bases). This CDR3 comprises 16 residues. The germline gives CDR1 MNHEY, CDR2 SMNVEV (reference sequence). V was trimmed by 5 bases and J by 5 bases, leaving 19 bases between them. In DNA form, the CDR3 reads TGTGCCAGCAGTGATTTACTAGTTCGGACGAACAATGAGCAGTTCTTC. This translates into CASSDLLVRTNNEQFF.

This clone was recorded only once. A read error may account for a junction end that differs from germline. The V call is TRBV7-7, the J call TRBJ2-5; D is possibly TRBD2 (5 bases). This CDR3 spans 13 amino acids. Per germline, CDR1 SSHAT and CDR2 FNYEAQ (reference sequence). The CDR3 here is CASSLELAATQYF. The CDR3 DNA follows: TGTGCTAGCAGCTTAGAGCTAGCAGCGACCCAGTACTTC. The variable domain in full, with the rest retrieved from reference TRBV7-7 and TRBJ2-5, is GAGVSQSPRYKVTKRGQDVTLRCDPISSHATLYWYQQALGQGPEFLTYFNYEAQPDKSGLPSDRFSAERPEGSISTLTIQRTEQRDSAMYRCASSLELAATQYFGPGTRLLVL.

Here the CDR3 DNA reads TGTGCCAGCAGCTTGGTTGGGGCAGGGGCTAACTATGGCTACACCTTC. This codes for CASSLVGAGANYGYTF. The chain is built from TRBV5-6 and TRBJ1-2; TRBD1 might be the D (6 bases). Between the trimmed V and J ends, which lost 0 bases and 0 bases, there was a span of 12 bases. The germline CDR1 and CDR2 sequences are SGHDT and YYEEEE. The CDR3 is made up of 16 amino acids.

The genes are TRBV19 and TRBJ2-6; no firm D call. The length of the CDR3 is 11 residues. From germline, CDR1 is LNHDA and CDR2 SQIVND (reference sequence). V lost 8 bases to trimming and J lost 13 bases, with 12 bases between them. CDR3 in amino acids: CASGYSRVLTF. The DNA for the CDR3 is TGTGCCAGTGGGTATAGCCGGGTCCTGACTTTC.

This chain uses TRBV7-3 with TRBJ2-1, with TRBD2 identical over 8 bases. V dropped 5 bases and J dropped 0; count of bases not matched to a gene: 3. CDR1 is SGHTA and CDR2 is FQGTGA in the germline V gene. This CDR3 region has 15 residues. The CDR3, as DNA: TGTGCCAGCAGCGCAAGCGGGAGCTCCTACAATGAGCAGTTCTTC. This gives the protein CASSASGSSYNEQFF.

V usage is TRBV2 and J usage is TRBJ2-7; D unresolved. The V gene's germline CDR1 is SNHLY and CDR2 FYNNEI. The CDR3 is made up of 11 amino acids. V shed 5 bases and J shed 3 bases, with 5 bases lying between them. The CDR3 region is CASSINYEQYF. The DNA for the CDR3 is TGTGCCAGCAGTATCAACTACGAGCAGTACTTC.

The CDR3 DNA sequence: TGTGCCAGCAGCGTAACAGGAGGGACTGAAGCTTTCTTT. Its protein product is CASSVTGGTEAFF. The rearrangement links TRBV9 to TRBJ1-1, with TRBD1 as a possible D gene (5 bases). The CDR3 length is 13 residues. The V and J ends lost 1 base and 5 bases respectively, with 9 bases between them. In germline, CDR1 is SGDLS, CDR2 YYNGEE.

V usage is TRBV2 and J usage is TRBJ1-2, with 9 nucleotides matching TRBD1. V was pared by 9 bases and J by 8 bases, with 16 bases of the junction left unmatched. Germline assignment: CDR1 SNHLY and CDR2 FYNNEI. The CDR3 is 15 amino acids. The CDR3 sequence: CASKPGQGPSGGYTF. CDR3 DNA: TGTGCCAGTAAGCCGGGACAGGGACCATCAGGAGGCTACACCTTC. Full variable domain (outside the CDR3, taken from reference TRBV2 and TRBJ1-2): EPEVTQTPSHQVTQMGQEVILRCVPISNHLYFYWYRQILGQKVEFLVSFYNNEISEKSEIFDDQFSVERPDGSNFTLKIRSTKLEDSAMYFCASKPGQGPSGGYTFGSGTRLTVV.

CDR3 nucleotides: TGTGCCAGCAGCTTAGTGGTCAGGGGAAGGTATGAGCAGTACTTC. Its translation is CASSLVVRGRYEQYF. V usage is TRBV7-9 and J usage is TRBJ2-7, with D tentatively TRBD1 (6 bases). Germline loops: CDR1 SEHNR, CDR2 FQNEAQ (reference sequence). V lost 1 base to trimming and J lost 7 bases, with 17 bases between them. This CDR3 comprises 15 residues. Using reference TRBV7-9 and TRBJ2-7 for the parts outside the CDR3, the full variable domain is DTGVSQNPRHKITKRGQNVTFRCDPISEHNRLYWYRQTLGQGPEFLTYFQNEAQLEKSRLLSDRFSAERPKGSFSTLEIQRTEQGDSAMYLCASSLVVRGRYEQYFGPGTRLTVT.

The chain has TRBV5-1 and TRBJ2-1, with 10 bases aligning to TRBD2. With 0 bases clipped from V and 2 bases from J, the junction kept 8 bases outside the gene matches. The CDR3 sequence is 18 residues long. Germline values: CDR1 SGHRS, CDR2 YFSETQ. The CDR3 is CASSLAASGGGPYNEQFF. The CDR3 DNA reads as TGCGCCAGCAGCTTGGCCGCTAGCGGGGGTGGACCCTACAATGAGCAGTTCTTC.

The chain recombines TRBV19 with TRBJ2-5; D perhaps matches TRBD2 (8 bases). The germline CDR1 and CDR2 sequences are LNHDA and SQIVND (reference sequence). CDR3 length: 16 residues. The V end lost 4 bases, the J end lost 2 bases, and 17 bases lay between the germline ends. The CDR3 coding sequence is TGTGCCAGTAGTAGACAGGGTTCGGGGGGGCAAGAGACCCAGTACTTC. Translating gives CASSRQGSGGQETQYF. The variable domain in full, completed from reference TRBV19 and TRBJ2-5, reads DGGITQSPKYLFRKEGQNVTLSCEQNLNHDAMYWYRQDPGQGLRLIYYSQIVNDFQKGDIAEGYSVSREKKESFPLTVTSAQKNPTAFYLCASSRQGSGGQETQYFGPGTRLLVL.

This chain uses TRBV9 with TRBJ1-3; D ambiguous. The CDR3 runs 15 residues. V dropped 0 bases and J dropped 0 bases, with 7 bases sitting between them. Germline values: CDR1 SGDLS, CDR2 YYNGEE. Here the CDR3 DNA reads TGTGCCAGCAGCGTAGCTAGGTCCTCTGGAAACACCATATATTTT. Protein sequence: CASSVARSSGNTIYF.

This clone has more than one count but fewer than ten. The genes are TRBV19 and TRBJ2-7; weak D call: TRBD2 (6 bases). Deletions cut 1 base from V and 6 bases from J, with 10 bases between. Germline CDR1 is LNHDA and CDR2 is SQIVND (reference sequence). CDR3 size: 13 residues. The CDR3 bases are TGTGCCAGTAGTATAGCTCGGGGGACCGAGCAGTACTTC. Its protein is CASSIARGTEQYF.

The chain couples TRBV19 to TRBJ2-2; 7 bases are a match to TRBD1. Germline V lookup: CDR1 LNHDA, CDR2 SQIVND (reference sequence). The V and J ends lost 5 bases and 2 bases, in that order; junction bases with no gene match: 8. The CDR3 covers 16 residues. The CDR3 reads CASSPMDRSNTGELFF. CDR3 bases: TGTGCCAGTAGTCCGATGGACAGGAGCAACACCGGGGAGCTGTTTTTT.